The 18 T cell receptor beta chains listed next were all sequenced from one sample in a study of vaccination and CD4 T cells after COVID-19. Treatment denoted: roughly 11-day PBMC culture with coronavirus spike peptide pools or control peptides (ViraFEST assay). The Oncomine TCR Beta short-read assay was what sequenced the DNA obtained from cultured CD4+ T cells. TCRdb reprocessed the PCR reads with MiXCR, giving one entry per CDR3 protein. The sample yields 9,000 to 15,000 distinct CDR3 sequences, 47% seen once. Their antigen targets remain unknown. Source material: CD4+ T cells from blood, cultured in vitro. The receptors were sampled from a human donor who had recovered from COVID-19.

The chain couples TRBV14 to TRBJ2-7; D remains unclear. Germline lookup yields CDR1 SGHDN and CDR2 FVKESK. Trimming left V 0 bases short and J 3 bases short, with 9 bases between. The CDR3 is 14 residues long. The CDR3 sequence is CASSQEWSDYEQYF. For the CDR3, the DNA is TGTGCCAGCAGCCAAGAGTGGAGCGACTACGAGCAGTACTTC.

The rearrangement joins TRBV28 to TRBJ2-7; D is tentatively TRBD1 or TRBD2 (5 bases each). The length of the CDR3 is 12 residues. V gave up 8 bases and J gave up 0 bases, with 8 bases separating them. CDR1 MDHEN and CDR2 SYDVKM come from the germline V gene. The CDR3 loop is CASGTVSYEQYF. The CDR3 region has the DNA TGTGCCAGCGGGACGGTCTCCTACGAGCAGTACTTC.

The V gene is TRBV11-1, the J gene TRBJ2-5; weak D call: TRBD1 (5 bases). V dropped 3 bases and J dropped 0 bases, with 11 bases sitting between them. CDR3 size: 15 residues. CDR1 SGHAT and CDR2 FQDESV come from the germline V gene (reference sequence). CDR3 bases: TGTGCCAGCAGCTTCGGACACGACGACCAAGAGACCCAGTACTTC. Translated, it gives CASSFGHDDQETQYF.

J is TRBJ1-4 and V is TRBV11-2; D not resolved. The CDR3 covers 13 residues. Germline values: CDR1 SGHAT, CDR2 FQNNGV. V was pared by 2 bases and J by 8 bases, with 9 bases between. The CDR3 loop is CASSLRTYEKLFF. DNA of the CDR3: TGTGCCAGCAGCTTAAGGACCTACGAAAAACTGTTTTTT.

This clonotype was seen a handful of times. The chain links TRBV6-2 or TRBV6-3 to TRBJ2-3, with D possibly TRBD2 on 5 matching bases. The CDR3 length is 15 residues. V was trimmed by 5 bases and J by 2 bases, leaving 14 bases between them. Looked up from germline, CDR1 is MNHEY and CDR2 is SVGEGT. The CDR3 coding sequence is TGTGCCAGCAGTGCGGGCTGGGAGCACACAGATACGCAGTATTTT. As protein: CASSAGWEHTDTQYF.

The CDR3 region is CASSQGITNEKLFF. In DNA, the CDR3 is TGTGCCAGCAGCCAGGGTATCACTAATGAAAAACTGTTTTTT. The genes are TRBV7-2 and TRBJ1-4; D might be TRBD1 (5 bases). The CDR3 length is 14 residues. V was cut by 5 bases and J by 2 bases, with 9 bases left in between. CDR1 and CDR2 from the germline V gene are SGHTA and FQGNSA. The full variable domain, its missing parts supplied by reference TRBV7-2 and TRBJ1-4, is GAGVSQSPSNKVTEKGKDVELRCDPISGHTALYWYRQSLGQGLEFLIYFQGNSAPDKSGLPSDRFSAERTGGSVSTLTIQRTQQEDSAVYLCASSQGITNEKLFFGSGTQLSVL.

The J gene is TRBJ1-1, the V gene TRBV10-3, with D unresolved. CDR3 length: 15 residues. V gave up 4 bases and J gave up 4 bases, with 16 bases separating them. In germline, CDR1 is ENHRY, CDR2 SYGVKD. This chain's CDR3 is CAISGFGKGRTEAFF. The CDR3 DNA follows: TGTGCCATCAGTGGGTTCGGGAAGGGCCGCACTGAAGCTTTCTTT.

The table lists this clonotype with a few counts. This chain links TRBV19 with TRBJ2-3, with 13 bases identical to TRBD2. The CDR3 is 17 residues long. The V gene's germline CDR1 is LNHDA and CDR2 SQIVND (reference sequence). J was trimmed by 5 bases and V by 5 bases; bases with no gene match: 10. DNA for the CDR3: TGTGCCAGTAGTGCGCTAACTAGCGGGAGGGCCCGAGATACGCAGTATTTT. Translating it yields CASSALTSGRARDTQYF.

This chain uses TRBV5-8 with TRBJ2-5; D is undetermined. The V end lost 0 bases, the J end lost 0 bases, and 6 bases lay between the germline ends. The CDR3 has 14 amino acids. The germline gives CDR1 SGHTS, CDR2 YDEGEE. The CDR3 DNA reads TGTGCCAGCAGCTTGGTTCAGAACCAAGAGACCCAGTACTTC. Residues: CASSLVQNQETQYF.

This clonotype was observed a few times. The CDR3: CASGRGAEAFF. The CDR3 DNA reads as TGTGCCAGCGGGCGGGGGGCTGAAGCTTTCTTT. V and J are TRBV7-2 and TRBJ1-1, with D possibly matching TRBD1 (5 bases). CDR1 SGHTA and CDR2 FQGNSA come from the germline V gene. V was shortened by 8 bases and J by 6 bases, with 10 bases between the two germline ends. This CDR3 has 11 amino acids.

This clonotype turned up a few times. CDR3 protein: CAWGTPAGGPLGTDTQYF. The CDR3 nucleotides are TGTGCCTGGGGGACCCCTGCGGGAGGACCCCTCGGCACAGATACGCAGTATTTT. This sequence joins TRBV30 and TRBJ2-3; 8 positions agree with TRBD2. This CDR3 contains 18 residues. With V trimmed by 5 bases and J by 1 base, 17 bases remained unmatched. Germline lookup yields CDR1 GTSNPN and CDR2 SVGIG (reference sequence).

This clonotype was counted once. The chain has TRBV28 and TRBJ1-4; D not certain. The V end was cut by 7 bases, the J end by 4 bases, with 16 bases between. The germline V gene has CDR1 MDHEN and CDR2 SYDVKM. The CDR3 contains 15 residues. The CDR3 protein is CASIADLGYNEKLFF. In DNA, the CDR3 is TGTGCCAGCATTGCAGATCTGGGCTATAATGAAAAACTGTTTTTT.

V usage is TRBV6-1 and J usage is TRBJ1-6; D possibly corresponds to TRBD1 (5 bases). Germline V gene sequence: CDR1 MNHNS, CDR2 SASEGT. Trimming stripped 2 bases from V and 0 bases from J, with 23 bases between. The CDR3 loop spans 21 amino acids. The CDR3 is CASSEWHLTVGISSYNSPLHF. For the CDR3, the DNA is TGTGCCAGCAGTGAATGGCATCTGACAGTTGGGATCAGCTCCTATAATTCACCCCTCCACTTT.

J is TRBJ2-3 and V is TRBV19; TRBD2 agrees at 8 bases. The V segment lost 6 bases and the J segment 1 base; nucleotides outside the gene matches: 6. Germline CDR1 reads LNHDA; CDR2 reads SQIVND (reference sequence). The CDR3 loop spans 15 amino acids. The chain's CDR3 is CASSGGLVGTDTQYF. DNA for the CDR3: TGTGCCAGTAGCGGGGGACTAGTGGGCACAGATACGCAGTATTTT. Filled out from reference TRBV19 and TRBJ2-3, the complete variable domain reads DGGITQSPKYLFRKEGQNVTLSCEQNLNHDAMYWYRQDPGQGLRLIYYSQIVNDFQKGDIAEGYSVSREKKESFPLTVTSAQKNPTAFYLCASSGGLVGTDTQYFGPGTRLTVL.

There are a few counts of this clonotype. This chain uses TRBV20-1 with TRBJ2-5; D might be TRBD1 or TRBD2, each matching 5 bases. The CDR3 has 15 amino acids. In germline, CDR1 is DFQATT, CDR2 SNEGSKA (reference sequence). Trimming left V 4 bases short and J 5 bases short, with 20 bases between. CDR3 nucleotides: TGCAGTGCTATCTCTGGGACCAGTGCCAGTGAGACCCAGTACTTC. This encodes CSAISGTSASETQYF.

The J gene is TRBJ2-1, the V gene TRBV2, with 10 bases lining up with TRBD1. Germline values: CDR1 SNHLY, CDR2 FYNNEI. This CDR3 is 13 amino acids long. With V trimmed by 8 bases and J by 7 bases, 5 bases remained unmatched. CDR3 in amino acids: CASYGQGGNEQFF. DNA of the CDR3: TGTGCCAGCTATGGACAGGGGGGGAATGAGCAGTTCTTC.

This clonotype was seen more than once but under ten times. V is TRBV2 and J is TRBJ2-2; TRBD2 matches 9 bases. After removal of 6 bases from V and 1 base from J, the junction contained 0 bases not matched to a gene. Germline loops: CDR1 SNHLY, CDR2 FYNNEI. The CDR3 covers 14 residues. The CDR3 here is CASRTSGNTGELFF. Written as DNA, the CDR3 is TGTGCCAGCAGGACTAGCGGGAACACCGGGGAGCTGTTTTTT.

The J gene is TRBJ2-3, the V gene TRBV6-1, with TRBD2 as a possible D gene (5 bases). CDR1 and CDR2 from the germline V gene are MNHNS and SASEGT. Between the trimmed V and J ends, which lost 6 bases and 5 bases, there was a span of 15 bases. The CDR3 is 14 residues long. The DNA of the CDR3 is TGTGCCAGCAGCCCTCGACCGGGGATAGATACGCAGTATTTT. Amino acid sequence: CASSPRPGIDTQYF.